This passage covers 10 T cell receptor beta chains from one sample sequenced in a study of shared clonotypes between healthy human individuals. Naivety among CD8 cells was defined by CD45RO negativity and positive CCR7 selection, thereby excluding terminally differentiated effector memory CD45RA+ cells. Measured with immunoSEQ multiplex PCR; TCRdb has only the in-frame clones, and not every one. The table includes around 640,000 clones, approximately 96% detected once. Sequenced sample: naive CD8+ T cells sorted from blood. All receptors come from a woman younger than 45 in good health.

The chain joins TRBV11-2 to TRBJ2-5, with TRBD2 matching 8 bases. The J call is in doubt because the DNA end fits TRBJ2-7 better. The CDR3 contains 14 residues. The germline V gene has CDR1 SGHAT and CDR2 FQNNGV. The CDR3 loop is CASSSGTSGYEQYF. The CDR3 coding sequence is TGTGCCAGCAGCTCCGGGACTAGTGGCTACGAGCAGTACTTC.

In its sample, this clone was seen once. The chain couples TRBV15 to TRBJ1-6; a possible D gene is TRBD1 (5 bases). The germline V gene encodes CDR1 LNHNV and CDR2 YYDKDF (reference sequence). V was pared by 3 bases and J by 5 bases, with 5 bases between. This CDR3 has 13 amino acids. The CDR3 is CATSRGDNSPLHF. DNA for the CDR3: TGTGCCACCAGCAGGGGGGATAATTCACCCCTCCACTTT.

In this sample, this clone turned up once. This chain uses TRBV4-2 with TRBJ2-3; TRBD2 is a possible D gene (6 bases). The CDR3 has 18 amino acids. V lost 0 bases to trimming and J lost 0 bases, with 16 bases between them. Germline V gives CDR1 LGHNA, CDR2 YNFKEQ. CDR3 sequence reads: CASSQEGVPGASTDTQYF. In nucleotides, the CDR3 is TGTGCCAGCAGCCAAGAGGGGGTCCCGGGAGCCAGCACAGATACGCAGTATTTT.

The chain joins TRBV6-4 to TRBJ1-2, with D perhaps TRBD1 (5 bases). The CDR3 has 12 residues. V was trimmed by 3 bases and J by 8 bases, leaving 10 bases between them. Germline CDR1 reads MRHNA; CDR2 reads SNTAGT. CDR3 sequence reads: CASSDNGDGYTF. The CDR3 region has the DNA TGTGCCAGCAGTGATAACGGGGACGGCTACACCTTC.

The chain combines TRBV30 with TRBJ2-3; a weak D match, TRBD2 (6 bases). This CDR3 contains 14 residues. CDR1 is GTSNPN, CDR2 SVGIG, per germline (reference sequence). V lost 0 bases and J lost 4, with 11 bases in between. The CDR3 DNA is TGTGCCTGGAGTGTCTCGGGAGTGGCAGATACGCAGTATTTT. Protein sequence: CAWSVSGVADTQYF.

Concerning this clone: The sample has other DNA sequences that encode this CDR3 too. The CDR3 DNA is TGTGCCAGCAAGACAGGAGGGAGCAATCAGCCCCAGCATTTT. Translation gives CASKTGGSNQPQHF. V gene TRBV27 combines with J gene TRBJ1-5, with D maybe TRBD1 (6 bases). The CDR3 is 14 amino acids. Germline CDR1 reads MNHEY; CDR2 reads SMNVEV (reference sequence). Trimming removed 7 bases at V and 1 base at J, with 11 bases between.

The chain joins TRBV5-6 to TRBJ1-5, with TRBD1 as a possible D gene (5 bases). V dropped 4 bases and J dropped 6 bases, with 11 bases sitting between them. The CDR3 runs to 13 residues. Germline V gene lookup returns CDR1 SGHDT and CDR2 YYEEEE. The CDR3 loop is CASSGGVGQPQHF. The CDR3 DNA is TGTGCCAGCAGCGGAGGGGTGGGTCAGCCCCAGCATTTT.

Comments on this clone: Other DNA sequences within the sample encode an identical CDR3. This rearrangement joins TRBV9 to TRBJ1-4, with D perhaps matching TRBD1 (5 bases). This CDR3 contains 16 residues. Deletions cut 0 bases from V and 0 bases from J, with 9 bases between. Per the germline V gene, CDR1 is SGDLS and CDR2 is YYNGEE. The CDR3 DNA sequence: TGTGCCAGCAGCGTAGGCGGGGGGGCAACTAATGAAAAACTGTTTTTT. Its protein product is CASSVGGGATNEKLFF.

The CDR3, as DNA: TGCGCCAGCAGCTCCTTCGCCGGGGGCTTCGAGCAGTACTTC. Residues: CASSSFAGGFEQYF. The V call is TRBV4-1, the J call TRBJ2-7; possibly TRBD1 or TRBD2 for D (6 bases each). CDR3 length: 14 residues. Germline V gives CDR1 MGHRA, CDR2 YSYEKL. Between the trimmed V and J ends, which lost 5 bases and 6 bases, there was a span of 17 bases.

The chain carries TRBV27 and TRBJ2-7, with 7 nucleotides matching TRBD1. V was pared by 5 bases and J by 4 bases, with 11 bases of the junction left unmatched. The germline gives CDR1 MNHEY, CDR2 SMNVEV (reference sequence). This CDR3 region has 15 residues. In DNA, the CDR3 is TGTGCCAGCAGTCCGACGACAGGGAGAATTTACGAGCAGTACTTC. This codes for CASSPTTGRIYEQYF.